What follows are 32 T cell receptor beta chains derived from one specimen sequenced in a study of immune evolution from preneoplasia to lung adenocarcinoma. Clones were read by immunoSEQ multiplex PCR, and TCRdb kept only the in-frame ones, dropping some. The table records about 3,400 clones, around 75% of them present only once. What was sequenced was FFPE lung adenocarcinoma in situ tissue. These receptor sequences come from a person aged 55 to 79 with lung adenocarcinoma.

This chain links TRBV6-1 with TRBJ1-3; no definite D call. Germline V gene lookup returns CDR1 MNHNS and CDR2 SASEGT. There are 15 residues in the CDR3. The ends were cut back, 2 bases at V and 0 bases at J, with 8 bases in the middle. The CDR3 coding sequence is TGTGCCAGCAGTGAACCTGCGGTCTCTGGAAACACCATATATTTT. It codes for CASSEPAVSGNTIYF.

In this sample, this clone turned up a few times. J is TRBJ2-3 and V is TRBV11-2; TRBD2 agrees at 10 bases. CDR3 length: 15 amino acids. V shed 6 bases and J 6 bases; nucleotides not matched to a gene: 9. The germline gives CDR1 SGHAT, CDR2 FQNNGV. The CDR3 spells CASSHLAGGSDTQYF. The DNA for the CDR3 is TGTGCCAGCAGTCATTTAGCGGGGGGTTCGGATACGCAGTATTTT.

This clone was picked up one time. This chain connects TRBV6-6 to TRBJ1-2; the D is unclear. V lost 5 bases, J lost 4 bases, and 17 bases lay in between. Germline-derived CDR1 and CDR2 are MNHNY and SVGAGI (reference sequence). The CDR3 sequence is 15 residues long. The chain's CDR3 is CASSPLGASLYGYTF. The CDR3 DNA reads as TGTGCCAGCAGTCCCCTGGGAGCTTCCCTCTATGGCTACACCTTC.

The J gene is TRBJ2-1, the V gene TRBV9; 8 nucleotides align to TRBD1. J lost 5 bases, V lost 3 bases, and 7 bases had no gene match. This CDR3 has 15 amino acids. Germline V gene lookup returns CDR1 SGDLS and CDR2 YYNGEE. CDR3 residues: CASSAGQGKNNEQFF. In DNA form, the CDR3 reads TGTGCCAGCAGCGCCGGACAGGGAAAGAACAATGAGCAGTTCTTC.

The chain recombines TRBV13 with TRBJ1-5; D might be TRBD1 (5 bases). Looked up from germline, CDR1 is PRHDT and CDR2 is FYEKMQ (reference sequence). CDR3 length equals 16 residues. V was trimmed by 5 bases and J by 4 bases, leaving 18 bases between them. The CDR3 sequence is CASSVGASGRNQPQHF. The CDR3 DNA sequence: TGTGCCAGCAGCGTCGGGGCCTCAGGTCGGAATCAGCCCCAGCATTTT.

This clone was counted a few times. The rearrangement uses TRBV18 and TRBJ2-1; 7 bases map to TRBD1. Looked up from germline, CDR1 is KGHSH and CDR2 is LQKENI. The ends lost 8 bases at V and 5 bases at J; junction bases unmatched: 6. This CDR3 has 13 amino acids. CDR3 amino acids: CASRTGTDNEQFF. The CDR3, as DNA: TGTGCCAGCCGAACCGGGACAGACAATGAGCAGTTCTTC.

This clone was seen only a few times. The chain combines TRBV5-1 with TRBJ2-5, with 8 bases lining up with TRBD1. Germline values: CDR1 SGHRS, CDR2 YFSETQ. The CDR3 is made up of 15 amino acids. V was pared by 3 bases and J by 7 bases, with 11 bases of the junction left unmatched. For the CDR3, the DNA is TGCGCCAGCAGCTCCGGACAGGGTGGGGTTGTGACCCAGTACTTC. Protein sequence: CASSSGQGGVVTQYF.

The rearrangement joins TRBV5-4 to TRBJ2-1; 9 bases map to TRBD1. With V trimmed by 2 bases and J by 9 bases, 3 bases remained unmatched. Germline lookup yields CDR1 SGHNT and CDR2 YYREEE (reference sequence). The CDR3 sequence is 13 residues long. The CDR3 DNA follows: TGTGCCAGCAGCTTACAGGGGGCAGGTGAGCAGTTCTTC. Residues: CASSLQGAGEQFF.

The rearrangement links TRBV5-1 to TRBJ1-4; D unresolved. The V gene lost 2 bases and the J gene lost 0 bases, with 5 bases spanning the gap. The CDR3 totals 14 residues. Germline loops: CDR1 SGHRS, CDR2 YFSETQ. CDR3 bases: TGCGCCAGCAGCTTACAACCAACTAATGAAAAACTGTTTTTT. Translated: CASSLQPTNEKLFF.

This rearrangement joins TRBV30 to TRBJ1-3, with TRBD1 matching 8 bases. The CDR3 consists of 17 residues. Germline V gives CDR1 GTSNPN, CDR2 SVGIG (reference sequence). The trim removed 2 bases at V and 0 bases at J, leaving 9 bases unmatched. This CDR3 reads CAWSTRTGFDSGNTIYF. CDR3 nucleotide sequence: TGTGCCTGGAGTACCCGGACAGGGTTTGACTCTGGAAACACCATATATTTT.

In its sample, this clone was seen once. This sequence joins TRBV15 and TRBJ1-5, with D possibly being TRBD1 (5 bases). CDR1 is LNHNV and CDR2 is YYDKDF in the germline V gene (reference sequence). The CDR3 is 18 amino acids. V was cut by 3 bases and J by 6 bases, with 24 bases left in between. The CDR3 sequence: CATSSGGGWSGDVQPQHF. The CDR3 DNA reads as TGTGCCACCAGCAGTGGGGGAGGTTGGAGCGGTGATGTTCAGCCCCAGCATTTT.

The genes are TRBV11-3 and TRBJ2-5; D gene uncertain. Trimming took 1 base from V and 5 from J, leaving 5 bases between them. Germline V gene lookup returns CDR1 SGHNT and CDR2 YENEEA. This CDR3 is built from 12 residues. The CDR3: CASSLAAETQYF. DNA of the CDR3: TGTGCCAGCAGCTTAGCGGCCGAGACCCAGTACTTC.

CDR3 loop: CASSFTGDNEQFF. In DNA form, the CDR3 reads TGCGCCAGCAGCTTTACAGGGGACAATGAGCAGTTCTTC. The J gene is TRBJ2-1, the V gene TRBV5-1; 7 bases align to TRBD1. The CDR3 contains 13 residues. V trimming: 2 bases; J trimming: 5 bases; junction bases outside the gene matches: 1. The V gene's germline CDR1 is SGHRS and CDR2 YFSETQ.

This clone was observed a single time. The V and J genes are TRBV30 and TRBJ1-2, with a possible D match to TRBD1 (5 bases). The CDR3 loop spans 13 amino acids. Germline V gene sequence: CDR1 GTSNPN, CDR2 SVGIG (reference sequence). V lost 6 bases to trimming and J lost 2 bases, with 13 bases between them. The CDR3 coding sequence is TGTGCCTGTACTTTTGGGGGGAACTATGGCTACACCTTC. This gives the protein CACTFGGNYGYTF.

This clone came up a few times. CDR3 sequence: CASSSLNTGELFF. For the CDR3, the DNA is TGTGCCAGCAGTTCACTGAACACCGGGGAGCTGTTTTTT. The V gene is TRBV27, the J gene TRBJ2-2; no definite D call. The CDR3 is 13 residues long. Germline V gives CDR1 MNHEY, CDR2 SMNVEV (reference sequence). Trimming took 4 bases from V and 1 from J, leaving 4 bases between them.

The CDR3 DNA is TGCGCCAGCAGGCCGACAGAGAACACTGAAGCTTTCTTT. Residues: CASRPTENTEAFF. V usage is TRBV5-1 and J usage is TRBJ1-1; D perhaps matches TRBD1 (5 bases). Trimming removed 5 bases at V and 1 base at J, with 9 bases between. The CDR3 sequence is 13 residues long. CDR1 and CDR2 (germline): SGHRS, YFSETQ.

The CDR3 DNA reads as TGTGCCAGCTCACCTGTCATCGGACAGGGGGTATCTGGAAACACCATATATTTT. Its protein product is CASSPVIGQGVSGNTIYF. This chain uses TRBV18 with TRBJ1-3, with TRBD1 matching over 10 bases. The CDR3 sequence is 18 residues long. The V gene end was trimmed by 3 bases and the J gene end by 1 base; junction bases not matched to a gene: 9. Germline CDR1 and CDR2: KGHSH and LQKENI.

The chain uses TRBV9 and TRBJ1-1; 11 positions agree with TRBD1. V gave up 0 bases and J gave up 5 bases; unmatched junction bases: 3. Germline V lookup: CDR1 SGDLS, CDR2 YYNGEE. This CDR3 contains 15 residues. The CDR3 DNA sequence: TGTGCCAGCAGCGTAGGGGACAGGGGGTTGACTGAAGCTTTCTTT. Its protein product is CASSVGDRGLTEAFF.

The chain uses TRBV7-2 and TRBJ2-2; perhaps TRBD2 as D (6 bases). The length of the CDR3 is 14 residues. The V end lost 4 bases, the J end lost 4 bases, and 10 bases lay between the germline ends. Germline-derived CDR1 and CDR2 are SGHTA and FQGNSA. CDR3 nucleotides: TGTGCCAGCAGCTCCCAGGGAGGCACCGGGGAGCTGTTTTTT. This sequence encodes CASSSQGGTGELFF. Using reference TRBV7-2 and TRBJ2-2 for the parts outside the CDR3, the full variable domain is GAGVSQSPSNKVTEKGKDVELRCDPISGHTALYWYRQSLGQGLEFLIYFQGNSAPDKSGLPSDRFSAERTGGSVSTLTIQRTQQEDSAVYLCASSSQGGTGELFFGEGSRLTVL.

The CDR3 DNA follows: TGTGCCAGCAGCTTAAGGGGTGTCACTGGAAACACCATATATTTT. Translated, it gives CASSLRGVTGNTIYF. This sequence joins TRBV7-2 and TRBJ1-3; a weak D match, TRBD1 (5 bases). In germline, CDR1 is SGHTA, CDR2 FQGNSA. The CDR3 length is 15 residues. With 2 bases removed from V and 2 bases from J, the gap between germline ends came to 10 bases.

J is TRBJ1-4 and V is TRBV7-9; 8 bases line up with TRBD1. CDR1 is SEHNR, CDR2 FQNEAQ, per germline (reference sequence). This CDR3 is built from 15 residues. Trimming cost V 5 bases and J 7 bases; bases outside gene matches: 9. As DNA, the CDR3 is TGTGCCAGCAGCCTAACGCAGGGGGCGGGTGAAAAACTGTTTTTT. It translates to CASSLTQGAGEKLFF.

This chain links TRBV6-1 with TRBJ2-7; no firm D call. CDR3 size: 14 residues. V shed 6 bases and J shed 1 base, with 13 bases lying between them. The germline V gene encodes CDR1 MNHNS and CDR2 SASEGT. The CDR3 DNA reads as TGTGCCAGCAGACCGTCATGGGGATCCTACGAGCAGTACTTC. It codes for CASRPSWGSYEQYF.

J is TRBJ1-5 and V is TRBV10-3, with unresolved D. The CDR3 has 14 residues. V was trimmed by 3 bases and J by 5 bases, leaving 11 bases between them. Germline V gene lookup returns CDR1 ENHRY and CDR2 SYGVKD. The CDR3 loop reads CAISDQDGDQPQHF. The CDR3, as DNA: TGTGCCATCAGTGACCAAGACGGAGATCAGCCCCAGCATTTT.

The chain combines TRBV11-1 with TRBJ2-3; D assignment may be TRBD1 or TRBD2 (5 bases each). The germline gives CDR1 SGHAT, CDR2 FQDESV (reference sequence). Trimming removed 1 base from V and 5 bases from J, with 13 bases in between. This CDR3 has 15 residues. This CDR3 is CASSLGRYGGDTQYF. In DNA, the CDR3 is TGTGCCAGCAGCTTAGGGAGGTATGGGGGAGATACGCAGTATTTT.

The chain couples TRBV11-3 to TRBJ2-7; D is ambiguous. From germline, CDR1 is SGHNT and CDR2 YENEEA. V was clipped by 5 bases and J by 5 bases, with 13 bases between them. CDR3 length equals 13 residues. The CDR3 protein is CASSVPGMNEQYF. CDR3 bases: TGTGCCAGCAGCGTACCGGGTATGAACGAGCAGTACTTC. Looking up the rest from reference TRBV11-3 and TRBJ2-7 gives the full variable domain: EAGVVQSPRYKIIEKKQPVAFWCNPISGHNTLYWYLQNLGQGPELLIRYENEEAVDDSQLPKDRFSAERLKGVDSTLKIQPAELGDSAVYLCASSVPGMNEQYFGPGTRLTVT.

This clone has more than one count but fewer than ten. The chain links TRBV9 to TRBJ2-7; D could derive from TRBD1 or TRBD2 (7 bases each). Germline V gene sequence: CDR1 SGDLS, CDR2 YYNGEE. The CDR3 extends over 13 amino acids. V was clipped by 1 base and J by 7 bases, with 12 bases between them. In DNA, the CDR3 is TGTGCCAGCAGCGTATGGCAGGGGGGGGAGCAGTACTTC. Its protein is CASSVWQGGEQYF.

The chain joins TRBV6-5 to TRBJ2-3, with 13 bases matching TRBD2. CDR1 is MNHEY, CDR2 SVGAGI, per germline. This CDR3 region has 15 residues. With 5 bases clipped from V and 7 bases from J, the junction kept 6 bases outside the gene matches. The CDR3 region has the DNA TGTGCCAGCAGTCCCGGACTAGCGGGGGCCCATACGCAGTATTTT. This sequence encodes CASSPGLAGAHTQYF.

This clone was counted a single time. The chain recombines TRBV30 with TRBJ1-3; no definite D call. This CDR3 region has 12 residues. The V gene's germline CDR1 is GTSNPN and CDR2 SVGIG (reference sequence). Between the trimmed V and J ends, which lost 2 bases and 3 bases, there was a span of 5 bases. DNA of the CDR3: TGTGCCTGGAGTCAAAGTGGAAACACCATATATTTT. Its translation is CAWSQSGNTIYF. The variable domain in full, completed from reference TRBV30 and TRBJ1-3, reads SQTIHQWPATLVQPVGSPLSLECTVEGTSNPNLYWYRQAAGRGLQLLFYSVGIGQISSEVPQNLSASRPQDRQFILSSKKLLLSDSGFYLCAWSQSGNTIYFGEGSWLTVV.

The V call is TRBV14, the J call TRBJ1-2; tentatively, D is TRBD1 (6 bases). Per the germline V gene, CDR1 is SGHDN and CDR2 is FVKESK. The CDR3 consists of 13 residues. Trimming shortened V by 4 bases and J by 7 bases, and 13 bases separated the two germline ends. CDR3: CASSPNTGSGYTF. The CDR3 DNA sequence: TGTGCCAGCAGCCCAAACACAGGGAGTGGCTACACCTTC.

The chain joins TRBV11-1 to TRBJ2-7; D gene ambiguous. From germline, CDR1 is SGHAT and CDR2 FQDESV (reference sequence). This CDR3 comprises 15 residues. V lost 6 bases, J lost 0 bases, and 15 bases lay in between. CDR3 sequence reads: CASSTLNTNSYEQYF. The CDR3 bases are TGTGCCAGCAGTACTTTAAATACTAACTCCTACGAGCAGTACTTC.

The rearrangement joins TRBV6-6 to TRBJ1-2; D not resolved. Germline V CDR1 and CDR2: MNHNY, SVGAGI (reference sequence). The length of the CDR3 is 14 residues. The V gene lost 3 bases and the J gene lost 5 bases, with 13 bases spanning the gap. CDR3 sequence: CASSYLALWYGYTF. Here the CDR3 DNA reads TGTGCCAGCAGTTATCTTGCCCTCTGGTATGGCTACACCTTC.

The chain links TRBV6-6 to TRBJ1-2; 7 nucleotides match TRBD1. The CDR3 runs to 16 residues. Germline lookup yields CDR1 MNHNY and CDR2 SVGAGI (reference sequence). V shed 5 bases and J 3 bases; nucleotides not matched to a gene: 12. CDR3 residues: CASSGRTLGQDYGYTF. The DNA of the CDR3 is TGTGCCAGCAGTGGACGGACACTAGGACAGGACTATGGCTACACCTTC.